Listed below are T cell receptor beta chains from one sample, sequenced in a study of T cell responses to AZD1222 COVID-19 vaccine. Libraries were prepared by immunoSEQ multiplex PCR; TCRdb keeps only in-frame clonotypes and omits some of them. The top ten hold approximately 6% of the sample, which has over 100,000 clones, 89% seen once. The sample here was peripheral blood, taken on day 0 of AZD1222 vaccination. The receptors were gathered from an adult in good health. The CDR3 runs from the conserved cysteine through the conserved F or W. Fields, in order: J gene, V gene, D gene, CDR3 protein, CDR3 DNA. A D gene is named only where the DNA matches it firmly.

j_gene: TRBJ2-1; v_gene: TRBV27; d_gene: -; CDR3aa: CASSLFGSYNEQFF; CDR3nt: TGTGCCAGCAGTTTATTCGGCAGCTACAATGAGCAGTTCTTC
j_gene: TRBJ2-5; v_gene: TRBV11-2; d_gene: -; CDR3aa: CASQNPGLETQYF; CDR3nt: TGTGCCAGCCAGAACCCGGGCCTAGAGACCCAGTACTTC
j_gene: TRBJ2-3; v_gene: TRBV6-4; d_gene: -; CDR3aa: CASTPSGYSTDTQYF; CDR3nt: TGTGCCAGCACCCCGAGCGGGTACAGCACAGATACGCAGTATTTT
j_gene: TRBJ2-2; v_gene: TRBV12-3/TRBV12-4; d_gene: -; CDR3aa: CASSGYKYGELFF; CDR3nt: TGTGCCAGCAGCGGTTACAAATACGGGGAGCTGTTTTTT
j_gene: TRBJ2-1; v_gene: TRBV12-3/TRBV12-4; d_gene: -; CDR3aa: CASSLDSEQFF; CDR3nt: TGTGCCAGCAGTTTAGATAGTGAGCAGTTCTTC
j_gene: TRBJ2-7; v_gene: TRBV25-1; d_gene: -; CDR3aa: CASSEGARPSPYEQYF; CDR3nt: TGTGCCAGCAGTGAAGGGGCCAGGCCCTCCCCCTACGAGCAGTACTTC
j_gene: TRBJ2-2; v_gene: TRBV14; d_gene: -; CDR3aa: CASSPRTITNTGELFF; CDR3nt: TGTGCCAGCAGTCCAAGGACCATAACGAACACCGGGGAGCTGTTTTTT
j_gene: TRBJ1-2; v_gene: TRBV6-5; d_gene: -; CDR3aa: CASIIRETYGYTF; CDR3nt: TGTGCCAGCATAATACGGGAAACCTATGGCTACACCTTC
j_gene: TRBJ1-4; v_gene: TRBV18; d_gene: -; CDR3aa: CASSRSAQPLRTNEKLFF; CDR3nt: TGTGCCAGCTCACGGTCTGCTCAGCCCCTAAGGACTAATGAAAAACTGTTTTTT
j_gene: TRBJ1-1; v_gene: TRBV5-5; d_gene: -; CDR3aa: CASSLEMNTEAFF; CDR3nt: TGTGCCAGCAGCCTGGAAATGAACACTGAAGCTTTCTTT
j_gene: TRBJ1-3; v_gene: TRBV10-3; d_gene: -; CDR3aa: CATHPSGNTIYF; CDR3nt: TGTGCCACCCATCCCTCTGGAAACACCATATATTTT
j_gene: TRBJ1-5; v_gene: TRBV6-6; d_gene: -; CDR3aa: CASSRQDGQPQHF; CDR3nt: TGTGCCAGCAGTCGACAAGACGGTCAGCCCCAGCATTTT
j_gene: TRBJ1-1; v_gene: TRBV4-2; d_gene: -; CDR3aa: CASSPYLTTGNTEAFF; CDR3nt: TGTGCCAGCAGCCCGTACCTTACCACGGGGAACACTGAAGCTTTCTTT
j_gene: TRBJ1-6; v_gene: TRBV5-4; d_gene: TRBD1; CDR3aa: CASSLTGGDSPLHF; CDR3nt: TGTGCCAGCAGCCTGACAGGGGGAGATTCACCCCTCCACTTT
j_gene: TRBJ1-2; v_gene: TRBV2; d_gene: -; CDR3aa: CASSEYEGGYTF; CDR3nt: TGTGCCAGCAGTGAATATGAGGGCGGCTACACCTTC